This T cell receptor beta chain was captured by sequencing in a study of blood T cell repertoires in COVID-19. Study information: The origin of the acute and convalescent COVID-19 samples was the United States, Italy and Spain. T cells, B-cell-depleted T cells, or PBMCs supplied cDNA or gDNA.

Original data processing: Using reference gene primer amplification, nucleated cell counts were estimated. TCRdb's copy holds only in-frame clones and misses some; the assay was immunoSEQ multiplex PCR. V and J calls and clone size are those listed in that table; D and trimming were worked out from the DNA. The sample shows around 55,000 clones, about 82% of them seen only once. Sequenced material: peripheral blood. The TCR was taken from a human donor in a cohort sampled during active COVID-19.

The CDR3, as DNA: TGTGCCTGGAGTGTACTATTGGGGCAGGGGGCTGGGCAGTACTTC. Amino acids: CAWSVLLGQGAGQYF. The chain links TRBV30 to TRBJ2-7, with 8 bases fitting TRBD1. This CDR3 contains 15 residues. Looked up from germline, CDR1 is GTSNPN and CDR2 is SVGIG (reference sequence). V lost 0 bases to trimming and J lost 9 bases; unmatched junction nucleotides: 13.